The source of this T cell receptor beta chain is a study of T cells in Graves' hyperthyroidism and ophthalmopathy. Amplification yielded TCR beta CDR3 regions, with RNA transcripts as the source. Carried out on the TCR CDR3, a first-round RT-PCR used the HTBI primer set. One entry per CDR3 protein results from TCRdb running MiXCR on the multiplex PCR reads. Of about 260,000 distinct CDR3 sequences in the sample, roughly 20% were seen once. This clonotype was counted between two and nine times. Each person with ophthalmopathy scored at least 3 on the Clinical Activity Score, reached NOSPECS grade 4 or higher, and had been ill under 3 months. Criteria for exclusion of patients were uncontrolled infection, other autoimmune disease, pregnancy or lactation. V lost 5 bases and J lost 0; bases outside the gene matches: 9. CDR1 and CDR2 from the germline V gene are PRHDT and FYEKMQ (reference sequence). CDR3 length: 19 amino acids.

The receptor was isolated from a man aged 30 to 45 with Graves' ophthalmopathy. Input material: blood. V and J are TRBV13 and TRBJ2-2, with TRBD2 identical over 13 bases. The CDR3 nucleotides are TGTGCCAGCAGCACGCCCGGGACTAGCGGGGCCGCGAACACCGGGGAGCTGTTTTTT. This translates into CASSTPGTSGAANTGELFF.